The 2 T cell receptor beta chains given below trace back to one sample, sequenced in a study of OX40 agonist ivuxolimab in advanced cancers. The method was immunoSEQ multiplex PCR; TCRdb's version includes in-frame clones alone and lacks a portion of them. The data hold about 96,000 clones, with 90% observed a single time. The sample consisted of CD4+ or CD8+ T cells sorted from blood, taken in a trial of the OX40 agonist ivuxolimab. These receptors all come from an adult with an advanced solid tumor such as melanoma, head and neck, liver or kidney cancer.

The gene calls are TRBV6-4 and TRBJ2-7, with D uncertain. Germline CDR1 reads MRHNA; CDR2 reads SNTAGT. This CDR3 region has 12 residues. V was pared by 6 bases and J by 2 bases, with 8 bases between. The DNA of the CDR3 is TGTGCCAGCAGCCAAGGCCCCTACGAGCAGTACTTC. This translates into CASSQGPYEQYF.

CDR3 bases: TGTGCCAGCAGCTTAAAAGAGACCCAGTACTTC. Translated: CASSLKETQYF. This chain connects TRBV7-6 to TRBJ2-5; no firm D call. This CDR3 comprises 11 residues. Germline loops: CDR1 SGHVS, CDR2 FNYEAQ. V was clipped by 2 bases and J by 3 bases, with 1 base between them.